The 8 T cell receptor beta chains below all came from one sample that was sequenced in a study of T-cell memory formation after mild COVID-19. MiXCR, applied by TCRdb to the 5' RACE reads, yields one record per CDR3 protein. Seen here are about 430,000 distinct CDR3 sequences, about 24% observed once, and the top ten hold around 8.7%. The sequencing input was PBMCs or a T cell subset sorted from them (not recorded which). The receptor source for this set is an adult woman who had mild COVID-19 (a few samples of this study predate the infection). Cell type and time point are not known.

The rearrangement uses TRBV3-1 and TRBJ1-1; D remains unclear. Germline lookup yields CDR1 LGHDT and CDR2 YNNKEL (reference sequence). The V end lost 1 base, the J end lost 3 bases, and 9 bases lay between the germline ends. The CDR3 consists of 14 residues. The DNA of the CDR3 is TGTGCCAGCAGCCAAGTGGCGGGTTACACTGAAGCTTTCTTT. The encoded protein is CASSQVAGYTEAFF.

The gene calls are TRBV29-1 and TRBJ1-4, with TRBD1 matching 10 bases. CDR3 length: 14 residues. Trimming took 4 bases from V and 7 from J; bases not matched to a gene: 6. Looked up from germline, CDR1 is SQVTM and CDR2 is ANQGSEA. CDR3 sequence (DNA): TGCAGCGTTGCCCTCCGGGACAGGGGTGAAAAACTGTTTTTT. Its translation is CSVALRDRGEKLFF. Together with reference TRBV29-1 and TRBJ1-4, the CDR3 gives the full variable domain: SAVISQKPSRDICQRGTSLTIQCQVDSQVTMMFWYRQQPGQSLTLIATANQGSEATYESGFVIDKFPISRPNLTFSTLTVSNMSPEDSSIYLCSVALRDRGEKLFFGSGTQLSVL.

V usage is TRBV7-8 and J usage is TRBJ2-7; 7 positions agree with TRBD2. The ends lost 1 base at V and 0 bases at J; junction bases unmatched: 3. This CDR3 has 15 amino acids. Per germline, CDR1 SGHVS and CDR2 FQNEAQ. The CDR3 here is CASSLGGGRSYEQYF. CDR3 DNA: TGTGCCAGCAGCTTAGGGGGGGGACGCTCCTACGAGCAGTACTTC.

The V and J genes are TRBV27 and TRBJ1-2, with 9 nucleotides matching TRBD1. Germline CDR1 is MNHEY and CDR2 is SMNVEV (reference sequence). V lost 6 bases and J lost 4; bases outside the gene matches: 12. CDR3 length: 16 amino acids. The CDR3 reads CASSSGTGLGSYGYTF. Written as DNA, the CDR3 is TGTGCCAGCAGCTCCGGGACAGGGTTGGGCTCCTATGGCTACACCTTC.

The genes are TRBV7-3 and TRBJ2-2; 14 bases are shared with TRBD2. Losses at the gene ends were 1 base for V and 1 base for J; bases not matched to a gene: 2. From germline, CDR1 is SGHTA and CDR2 FQGTGA. This CDR3 contains 18 residues. CDR3 loop: CASSLKGTSGGNTGELFF. CDR3 DNA sequence: TGTGCCAGCAGCTTAAAGGGGACTAGCGGGGGGAACACCGGGGAGCTGTTTTTT.

This clonotype occurred many times. The chain uses TRBV15 and TRBJ2-5, with 9 bases identical to TRBD2. Germline values: CDR1 LNHNV, CDR2 YYDKDF (reference sequence). The J segment lost 4 bases and the V segment lost 0 bases, leaving 12 bases of the junction unmatched. The CDR3 runs 18 residues. The CDR3 loop reads CATSRDRLAGNRGETQYF. The CDR3 coding sequence is TGTGCCACCAGCAGAGATCGGCTAGCGGGGAACCGGGGAGAGACCCAGTACTTC.

Ten or more counts support this clonotype. The CDR3 here is CASSSLGLNYGYTF. The DNA of the CDR3 is TGTGCCAGCAGCTCCCTGGGGTTGAACTATGGCTACACCTTC. V usage is TRBV7-2 and J usage is TRBJ1-2; D gene unclear. With 4 bases removed from V and 2 bases from J, the gap between germline ends came to 11 bases. CDR1 SGHTA and CDR2 FQGNSA come from the germline V gene. This CDR3 contains 14 residues.

This clonotype was seen a few times. This chain connects TRBV27 to TRBJ2-7; possible D gene TRBD1, 6 bases. The V gene's germline CDR1 is MNHEY and CDR2 SMNVEV (reference sequence). The CDR3 is made up of 15 amino acids. V shed 3 bases and J shed 6 bases, with 18 bases lying between them. The CDR3 nucleotides are TGTGCCAGCAGTTTGCCTGGCACAGGGCGTCGCGAGCAGTACTTC. Protein: CASSLPGTGRREQYF.